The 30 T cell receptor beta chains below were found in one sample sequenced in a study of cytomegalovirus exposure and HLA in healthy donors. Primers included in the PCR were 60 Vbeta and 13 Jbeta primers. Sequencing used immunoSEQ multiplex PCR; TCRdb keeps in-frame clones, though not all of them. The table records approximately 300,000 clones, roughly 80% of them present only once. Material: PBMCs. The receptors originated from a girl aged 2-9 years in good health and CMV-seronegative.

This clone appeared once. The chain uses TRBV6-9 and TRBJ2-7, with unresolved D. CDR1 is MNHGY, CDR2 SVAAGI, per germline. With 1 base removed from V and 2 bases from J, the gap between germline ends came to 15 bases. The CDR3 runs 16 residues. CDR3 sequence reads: CASSYLLEKTTYEQYF. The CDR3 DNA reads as TGTGCCAGCAGTTATTTGCTGGAGAAAACAACCTACGAGCAGTACTTC.

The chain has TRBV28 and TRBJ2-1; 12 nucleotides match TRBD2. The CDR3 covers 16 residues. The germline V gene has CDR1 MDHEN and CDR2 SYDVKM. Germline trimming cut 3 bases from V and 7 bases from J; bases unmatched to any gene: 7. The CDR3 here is CASSFGLAGGGNEQFF. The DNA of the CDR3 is TGTGCCAGCAGTTTTGGGCTAGCGGGAGGGGGAAATGAGCAGTTCTTC.

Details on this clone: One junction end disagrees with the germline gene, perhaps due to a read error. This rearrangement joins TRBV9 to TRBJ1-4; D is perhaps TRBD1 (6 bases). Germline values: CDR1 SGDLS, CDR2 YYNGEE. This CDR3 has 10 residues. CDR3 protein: CASSGTDLQF. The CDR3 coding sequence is TGTGCCAGCAGCGGGACAGACCTTCAATTT.

In DNA, the CDR3 is TGTGCCAGCAGTGCCGACAGGATAGGAGAAAAACTGTTTTTT. Translation gives CASSADRIGEKLFF. This sequence joins TRBV6-1 and TRBJ1-4, with D possibly matching TRBD1 (6 bases). Trimming left V 4 bases short and J 8 bases short, with 14 bases between. Germline lookup yields CDR1 MNHNS and CDR2 SASEGT. The CDR3 contains 14 residues.

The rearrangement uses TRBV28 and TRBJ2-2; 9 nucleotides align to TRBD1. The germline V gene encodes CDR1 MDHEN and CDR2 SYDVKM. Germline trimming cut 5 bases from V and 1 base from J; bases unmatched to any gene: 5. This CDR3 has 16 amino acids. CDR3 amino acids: CASSLTGGGNTGELFF. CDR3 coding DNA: TGTGCCAGCAGTCTTACAGGGGGCGGGAACACCGGGGAGCTGTTTTTT.

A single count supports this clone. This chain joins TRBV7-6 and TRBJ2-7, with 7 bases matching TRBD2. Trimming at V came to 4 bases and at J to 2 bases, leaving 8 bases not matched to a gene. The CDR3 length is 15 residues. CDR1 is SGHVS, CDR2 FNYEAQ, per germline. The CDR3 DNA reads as TGTGCCAGCAGCTCACGACTAGCCCCAACCTACGAGCAGTACTTC. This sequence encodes CASSSRLAPTYEQYF.

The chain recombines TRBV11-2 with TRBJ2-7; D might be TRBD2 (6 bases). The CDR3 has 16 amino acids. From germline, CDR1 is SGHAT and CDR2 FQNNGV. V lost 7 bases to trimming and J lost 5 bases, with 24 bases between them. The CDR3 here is CASTEWGDRRPDEQYF. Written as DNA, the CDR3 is TGTGCCAGCACCGAGTGGGGGGATAGACGTCCCGACGAGCAGTACTTC.

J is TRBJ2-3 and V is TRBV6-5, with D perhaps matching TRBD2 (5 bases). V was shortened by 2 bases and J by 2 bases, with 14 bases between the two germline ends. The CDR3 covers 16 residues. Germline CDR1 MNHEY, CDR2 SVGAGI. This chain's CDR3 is CASSYEGRLTTDTQYF. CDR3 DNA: TGTGCCAGCAGTTACGAAGGTCGACTAACCACAGATACGCAGTATTTT.

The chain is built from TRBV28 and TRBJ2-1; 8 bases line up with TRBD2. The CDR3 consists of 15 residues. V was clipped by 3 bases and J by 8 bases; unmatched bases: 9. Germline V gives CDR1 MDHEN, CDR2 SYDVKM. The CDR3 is CASSFLTGGKDEQFF. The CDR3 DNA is TGTGCCAGCAGTTTCCTAACGGGAGGGAAGGATGAGCAGTTCTTC.

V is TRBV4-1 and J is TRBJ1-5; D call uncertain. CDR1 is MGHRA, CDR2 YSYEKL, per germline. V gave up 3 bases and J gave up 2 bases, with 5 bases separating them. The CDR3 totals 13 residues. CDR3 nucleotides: TGCGCCAGCAGCCAGAGGGGCAATCAGCCCCAGCATTTT. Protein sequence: CASSQRGNQPQHF.

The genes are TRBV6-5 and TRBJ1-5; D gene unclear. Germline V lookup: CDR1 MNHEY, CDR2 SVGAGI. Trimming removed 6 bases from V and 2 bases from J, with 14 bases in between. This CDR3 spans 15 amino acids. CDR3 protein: CASRAFTNGNQPQHF. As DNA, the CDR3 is TGTGCCAGCAGGGCCTTTACGAATGGCAATCAGCCCCAGCATTTT.

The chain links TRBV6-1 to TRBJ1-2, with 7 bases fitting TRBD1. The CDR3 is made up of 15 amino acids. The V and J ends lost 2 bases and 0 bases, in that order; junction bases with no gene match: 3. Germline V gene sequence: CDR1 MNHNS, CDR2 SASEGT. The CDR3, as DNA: TGTGCCAGCAGTGAATACGGGACAGCTAACTATGGCTACACCTTC. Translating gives CASSEYGTANYGYTF.

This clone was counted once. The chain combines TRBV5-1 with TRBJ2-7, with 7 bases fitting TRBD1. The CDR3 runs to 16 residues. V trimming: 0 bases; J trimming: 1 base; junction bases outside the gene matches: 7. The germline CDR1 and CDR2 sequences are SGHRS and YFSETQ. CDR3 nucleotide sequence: TGCGCCAGCAGCTTGGACGCGACAGGGCTATCCTACGAGCAGTACTTC. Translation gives CASSLDATGLSYEQYF.

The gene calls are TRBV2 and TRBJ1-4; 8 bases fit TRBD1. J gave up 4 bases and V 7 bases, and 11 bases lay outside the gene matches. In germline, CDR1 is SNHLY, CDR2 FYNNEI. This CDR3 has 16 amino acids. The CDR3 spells CASIQQGEMGNEKLFF. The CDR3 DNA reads TGTGCCAGCATCCAACAGGGGGAAATGGGTAATGAAAAACTGTTTTTT.

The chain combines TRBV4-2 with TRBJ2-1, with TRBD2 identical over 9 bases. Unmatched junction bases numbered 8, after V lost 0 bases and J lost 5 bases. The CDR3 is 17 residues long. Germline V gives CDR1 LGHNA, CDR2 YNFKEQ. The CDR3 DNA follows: TGTGCCAGCAGCCAAGACCCTTCTAGCGGGGCCCACAATGAGCAGTTCTTC. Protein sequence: CASSQDPSSGAHNEQFF.

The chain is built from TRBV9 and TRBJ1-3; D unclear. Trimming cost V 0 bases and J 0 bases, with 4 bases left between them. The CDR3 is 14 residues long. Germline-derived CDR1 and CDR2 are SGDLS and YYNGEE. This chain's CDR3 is CASSVDSSGNTIYF. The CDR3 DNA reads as TGTGCCAGCAGCGTAGACAGCTCTGGAAACACCATATATTTT.

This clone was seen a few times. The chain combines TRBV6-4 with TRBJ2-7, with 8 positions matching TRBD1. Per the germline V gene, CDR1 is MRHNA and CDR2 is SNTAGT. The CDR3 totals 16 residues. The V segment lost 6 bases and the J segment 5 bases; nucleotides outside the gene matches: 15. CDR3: CASSERRGQALDEQYF. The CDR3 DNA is TGTGCCAGCAGCGAGAGGAGGGGACAGGCCCTTGACGAGCAGTACTTC.

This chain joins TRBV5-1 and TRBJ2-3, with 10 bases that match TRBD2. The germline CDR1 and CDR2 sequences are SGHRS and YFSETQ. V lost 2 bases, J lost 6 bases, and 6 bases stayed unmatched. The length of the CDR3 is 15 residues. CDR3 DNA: TGCGCCAGCAGCTTCGGACTAGCGGACGTTGATACGCAGTATTTT. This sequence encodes CASSFGLADVDTQYF.

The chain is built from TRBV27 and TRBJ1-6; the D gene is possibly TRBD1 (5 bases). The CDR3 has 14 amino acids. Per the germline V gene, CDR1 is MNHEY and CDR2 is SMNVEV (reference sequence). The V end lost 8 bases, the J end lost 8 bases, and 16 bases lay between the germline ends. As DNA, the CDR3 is TGTGCCAGCTCCTCAGGGTTGTCTCATTCACCCCTCCACTTT. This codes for CASSSGLSHSPLHF.

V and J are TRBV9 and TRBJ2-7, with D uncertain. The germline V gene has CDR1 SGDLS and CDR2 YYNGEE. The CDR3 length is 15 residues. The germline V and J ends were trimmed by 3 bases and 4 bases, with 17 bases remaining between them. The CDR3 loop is CASSARIEHGYEQYF. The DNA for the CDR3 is TGTGCCAGCAGCGCGAGGATAGAACATGGATACGAGCAGTACTTC.

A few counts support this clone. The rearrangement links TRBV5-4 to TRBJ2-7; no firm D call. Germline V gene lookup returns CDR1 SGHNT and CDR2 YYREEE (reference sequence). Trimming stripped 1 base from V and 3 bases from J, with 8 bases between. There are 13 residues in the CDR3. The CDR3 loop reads CASSLRQDYEQYF. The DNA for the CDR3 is TGTGCCAGCAGCTTGAGGCAGGACTACGAGCAGTACTTC.

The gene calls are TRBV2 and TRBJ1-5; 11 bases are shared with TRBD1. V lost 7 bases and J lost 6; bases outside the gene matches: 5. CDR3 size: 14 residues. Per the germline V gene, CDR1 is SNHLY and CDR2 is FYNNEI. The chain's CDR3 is CASTGTGGLQPQHF. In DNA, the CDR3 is TGTGCCAGCACTGGGACAGGGGGACTTCAGCCCCAGCATTTT.

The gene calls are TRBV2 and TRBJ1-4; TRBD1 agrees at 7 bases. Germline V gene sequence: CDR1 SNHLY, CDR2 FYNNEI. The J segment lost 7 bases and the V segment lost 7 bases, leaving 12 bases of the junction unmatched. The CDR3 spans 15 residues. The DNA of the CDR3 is TGTGCCAGCAAAAAAGGTACAGGGGAGTCTGAAAAACTGTTTTTT. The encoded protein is CASKKGTGESEKLFF.

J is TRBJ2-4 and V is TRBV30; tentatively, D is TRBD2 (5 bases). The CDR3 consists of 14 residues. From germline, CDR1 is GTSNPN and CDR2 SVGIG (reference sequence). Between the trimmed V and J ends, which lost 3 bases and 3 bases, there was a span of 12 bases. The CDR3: CAWSLGLDKNIQYF. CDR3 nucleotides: TGTGCCTGGAGCCTTGGACTTGACAAAAACATTCAGTACTTC.

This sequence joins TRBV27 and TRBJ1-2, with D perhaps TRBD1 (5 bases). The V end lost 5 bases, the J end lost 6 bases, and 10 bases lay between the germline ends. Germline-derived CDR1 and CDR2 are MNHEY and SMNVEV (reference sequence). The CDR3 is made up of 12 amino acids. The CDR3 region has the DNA TGTGCCAGCAGTCCCCAGGGAAATGGCTACACCTTC. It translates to CASSPQGNGYTF.

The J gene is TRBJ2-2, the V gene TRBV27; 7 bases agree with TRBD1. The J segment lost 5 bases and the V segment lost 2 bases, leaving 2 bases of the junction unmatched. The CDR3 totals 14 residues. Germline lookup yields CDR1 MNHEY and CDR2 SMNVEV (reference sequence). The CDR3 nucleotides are TGTGCCAGCAGTTTACCGACAGGGACCGGGGAGCTGTTTTTT. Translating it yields CASSLPTGTGELFF.

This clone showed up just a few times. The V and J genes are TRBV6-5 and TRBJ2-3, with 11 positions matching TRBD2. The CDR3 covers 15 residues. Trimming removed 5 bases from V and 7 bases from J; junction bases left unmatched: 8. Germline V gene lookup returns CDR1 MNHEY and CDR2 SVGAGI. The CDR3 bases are TGTGCCAGCAGTGCAACTAGCGGGAGTTCCTATACGCAGTATTTT. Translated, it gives CASSATSGSSYTQYF.

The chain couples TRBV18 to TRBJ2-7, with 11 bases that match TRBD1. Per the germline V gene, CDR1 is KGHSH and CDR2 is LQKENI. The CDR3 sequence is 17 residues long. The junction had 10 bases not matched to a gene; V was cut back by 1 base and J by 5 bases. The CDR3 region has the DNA TGTGCCAGCTCACCACGGGACAGGGGGTATACGGCTAACGAGCAGTACTTC. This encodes CASSPRDRGYTANEQYF. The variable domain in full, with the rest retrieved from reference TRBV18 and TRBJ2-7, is NAGVMQNPRHLVRRRGQEARLRCSPMKGHSHVYWYRQLPEEGLKFMVYLQKENIIDESGMPKERFSAEFPKEGPSILRIQQVVRGDSAAYFCASSPRDRGYTANEQYFGPGTRLTVT.

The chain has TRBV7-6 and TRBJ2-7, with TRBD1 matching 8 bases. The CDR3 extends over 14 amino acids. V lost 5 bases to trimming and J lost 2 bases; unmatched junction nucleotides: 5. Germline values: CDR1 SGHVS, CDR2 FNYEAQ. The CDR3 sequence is CASSIGQGTYEQYF. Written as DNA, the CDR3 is TGTGCCAGCAGCATCGGACAGGGTACCTACGAGCAGTACTTC.

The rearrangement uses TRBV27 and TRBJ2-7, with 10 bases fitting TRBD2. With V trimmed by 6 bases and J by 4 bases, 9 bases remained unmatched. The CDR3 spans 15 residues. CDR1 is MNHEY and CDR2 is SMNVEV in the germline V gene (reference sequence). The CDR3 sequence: CASRSTSGITYEQYF. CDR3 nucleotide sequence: TGTGCCAGCAGATCCACTAGCGGGATAACATACGAGCAGTACTTC.